This is a list of T cell receptor beta chains from one sample in a study of cytomegalovirus exposure and HLA in healthy donors. TCRdb's copy holds only in-frame clones and misses some; the assay was immunoSEQ multiplex PCR. The sample shows roughly 68,000 clones, 60% to 75% of them seen only once. Sample: PBMCs. These receptors originate from a man between 40 and 49 years old in good health and CMV-seropositive. The CDR3 runs from the conserved cysteine through the conserved F or W. Fields, in order: CDR3 DNA, CDR3 protein, J gene, V gene, D gene, clone size. D genes are given only for firm matches. Size values are once, few and many counts, or a class for expanded clones, and some rows have none.

TGCGCCAGCAGCTTGATCGGGACAGCTAATTCACCCCTCCACTTT	CASSLIGTANSPLHF	TRBJ1-6	TRBV5-1	TRBD1	-
TGTGCCAGTAGTCTTAGACAGGGGGCGGAAGAGCAGTACTTC	CASSLRQGAEEQYF	TRBJ2-7	TRBV19	TRBD1	-
TGTGCCAGTAGTAAGCGTTCCGGGGGGCGGACGAACACTGAAGCTTTCTTT	CASSKRSGGRTNTEAFF	TRBJ1-1	TRBV19	-	-
TGCGCCAGCAGCTTGGAAGGGAGCCCCTACGAGCAGTACTTC	CASSLEGSPYEQYF	TRBJ2-7	TRBV5-1	-	-
TGTGCCAGCAGTGCAACGCACGGGGGGACCCAGTACTTC	CASSATHGGTQYF	TRBJ2-5	TRBV2	-	-
TGTGCCAGCAGCCAAACGGGGGGGCCCACAGATACGCAGTATTTT	CASSQTGGPTDTQYF	TRBJ2-3	TRBV6-5	TRBD2	-
TGTGCCAGCAGTTCCACAGGGTTGCGGGGCTACACCTTC	CASSSTGLRGYTF	TRBJ1-2	TRBV27	-	few
TGCGCCAGCAGCCACTTGGGACTAGCGGGGAGCACAGATACGCAGTATTTT	CASSHLGLAGSTDTQYF	TRBJ2-3	TRBV4-1	TRBD2	few
TGTGCCAGCAGCTTGGAAGAGAGTCCGTCCGATAGCTATGGCTACACCTTC	CASSLEESPSDSYGYTF	TRBJ1-2	TRBV5-6	-	few
TGTGCCAGCAGCCTACTAGCGGGGTCGAACACCGGGGAGCTGTTTTTT	CASSLLAGSNTGELFF	TRBJ2-2	TRBV7-8	TRBD2	-
TGCGCCAGCAGCTCCGGGACAGGGGTCTCTGGGGCCAACGTCCTGACTTTC	CASSSGTGVSGANVLTF	TRBJ2-6	TRBV5-1	TRBD1	-
TGTGCCAGTAACGGAGAAAATGAGCAGTTCTTC	CASNGENEQFF	TRBJ2-1	TRBV19	-	-
TGTGCCAGCAGTGATGGATTAGCGGGGGACCGGTCCTACAATGAGCAGTTCTTC	CASSDGLAGDRSYNEQFF	TRBJ2-1	TRBV2	TRBD2	-
TGTGCCAGCAGCTTACAGGCTAATCAGCCCCAGCATTTT	CASSLQANQPQHF	TRBJ1-5	TRBV5-8	-	-
TGTGCCAGCAGCCCCTGGACTTCTGGAAACACCATATATTTT	CASSPWTSGNTIYF	TRBJ1-3	TRBV7-8	-	few
TGTGCCAGCATCGGACAGAACCAAGAGACCCAGTACTTC	CASIGQNQETQYF	TRBJ2-5	TRBV27	-	-
TGTGCCAGCAGCTTAGTGGTCAGGGGAGGGGAGACCCAGTACTTC	CASSLVVRGGETQYF	TRBJ2-5	TRBV7-8	-	few
TGTGCCAGCAGGCCCCCTAGTGAGCAGTTCTTC	CASRPPSEQFF	TRBJ2-1	TRBV7-6	-	once
TGCGCCAGCAGCCCCGTTGGCGGGGGAGGGACCGGGGAGCTGTTTTTT	CASSPVGGGGTGELFF	TRBJ2-2	TRBV4-1	TRBD2	-
TGTGCCAGCAGCCAAGATCTAGGCCCATCGTACGAGCAGTACTTC	CASSQDLGPSYEQYF	TRBJ2-7	TRBV14	-	-
TGTGCCAGCAGTGAACTAATGAACACTGAAGCTTTCTTT	CASSELMNTEAFF	TRBJ1-1	TRBV27	-	-
TGTGCCAGCAGCTCCGGGACATATAGCAATCAGCCCCAGCATTTT	CASSSGTYSNQPQHF	TRBJ1-5	TRBV27	-	-
TGTGCCAGCAGCACTGACTTGTTACAGGGCCGCGAGCAGTACTTC	CASSTDLLQGREQYF	TRBJ2-7	TRBV5-6	-	few
TGTGCCAGCAGCCCGGACAGGGGGTCTGAAGCTTTCTTT	CASSPDRGSEAFF	TRBJ1-1	TRBV7-3	TRBD1	-
TGTGCCAGCAGCTTAGTGTCGGGCCTAACCCAATCGGGGAATGAGCAGTTCTTC	CASSLVSGLTQSGNEQFF	TRBJ2-1	TRBV7-2	-	once
TGTGCCACCAGGAAGGGGACTAGCGGGGTGAATGAGCAGTTCTTC	CATRKGTSGVNEQFF	TRBJ2-1	TRBV15	TRBD2	-
TGCAGCGTTGGGCGCACGCCGGGACAGGGTACCAATGAGCAGTTCTTC	CSVGRTPGQGTNEQFF	TRBJ2-1	TRBV29-1	TRBD1	-
TGTGCCAGCAGCCCCCATCCAACAGGGTGGAACACTGAAGCTTTCTTT	CASSPHPTGWNTEAFF	TRBJ1-1	TRBV11-1	-	-
TGTGCCAGCAGTTACAGCGGCCCGACCTACGAGCAGTACTTC	CASSYSGPTYEQYF	TRBJ2-7	TRBV6-6	-	-
TGTGCCTGGGCAGGGTGGACTGAAGCTTTCTTT	CAWAGWTEAFF	TRBJ1-1	TRBV30	-	once
TGTGCCAGCCAAATTCGTGCGGGACAGACTTATGGCTACACCTTC	CASQIRAGQTYGYTF	TRBJ1-2	TRBV19	TRBD1	-
TGTGCCAGCAGTCCGGGACAGGGGACCTTCGCTTTCTTT	CASSPGQGTFAFF	TRBJ1-1	TRBV6-5	TRBD1	once
TGTGCCAGCACCCCATCCAGACAACAGTACTTC	CASTPSRQQYF	TRBJ2-5	TRBV6-1	-	-
TGTGCCAGCAGCAGCGTGGGAGGTACAGATACGCAGTATTTT	CASSSVGGTDTQYF	TRBJ2-3	TRBV7-3	-	-
TGTGCCAGCAGCACCCGTGGCAACAATGAAAAACTGTTTTTT	CASSTRGNNEKLFF	TRBJ1-4	TRBV5-4	-	-
TGTGCCAGCAGCTTAGGGACAGGGAGCAATGAGCAGTTCTTC	CASSLGTGSNEQFF	TRBJ2-1	TRBV7-3	TRBD1	-
TGTGCCAGTAGTATCCCTGAGAATCAGCCCCAGCATTTT	CASSIPENQPQHF	TRBJ1-5	TRBV19	-	-
TGTGCCAGCAGTTTATCAGGGGTCTATGGCTACACCTTC	CASSLSGVYGYTF	TRBJ1-2	TRBV27	-	-
TGTGCCAGCAGTGAAGCGGCAGGGCAGGACGATACGCAGTATTTT	CASSEAAGQDDTQYF	TRBJ2-3	TRBV6-1	-	-
TGTGCCAGTAGTTACAGGGAGAGGACGGCATACGAGCAGTACTTC	CASSYRERTAYEQYF	TRBJ2-7	TRBV11-3	-	few
TGTGCCAGCAGCTCCCTACAGGGGGCGACGGATGAGCAGTTCTTC	CASSSLQGATDEQFF	TRBJ2-1	TRBV7-9	TRBD1	-
TGTGCCAGCAGCCAAGTTCTCGGGGAGCTGTTTTTT	CASSQVLGELFF	TRBJ2-2	TRBV14	-	few
TGTGCCTGGGGGACAGTCTCTAGCACAGATACGCAGTATTTT	CAWGTVSSTDTQYF	TRBJ2-3	TRBV30	TRBD1	-
TGTGCCAGCAGTTTACAGGCGGGGAGCTCCTACGAGCAGTACTTC	CASSLQAGSSYEQYF	TRBJ2-7	TRBV6-5	-	-
TGTGCCAGCAGTTATTGGGACAGGGGAGACAATCAGCCCCAGCATTTT	CASSYWDRGDNQPQHF	TRBJ1-5	TRBV6-6	TRBD1	-
TGTGCCAGCAGTACCGGACAGGGATTACAAGAGACCCAGTACTTC	CASSTGQGLQETQYF	TRBJ2-5	TRBV6-1	TRBD1	-
TGCGCCAGCAGCTACAGGGGGCTGGGGAACACTGAAGCTTTCTTT	CASSYRGLGNTEAFF	TRBJ1-1	TRBV5-1	TRBD1	-
TGTGCCAGCAGTAAGACTAGCGGGGGGTTAACCCAGTACTTC	CASSKTSGGLTQYF	TRBJ2-5	TRBV2	TRBD2	few
TGTGCCAGCAGCTTAGTCAGGACTACGGATCAAGAGACCCAGTACTTC	CASSLVRTTDQETQYF	TRBJ2-5	TRBV7-9	-	few
TGTGCCAGCAGAGCAGGGAAGTCTGAAGCTTTCTTT	CASRAGKSEAFF	TRBJ1-1	TRBV6-5	-	once
TGTGCCAGCAGCTGGGGGGAGTCCTACGAGCAGTACTTC	CASSWGESYEQYF	TRBJ2-7	TRBV11-2	-	-
TGTGCCAGCAGCCAAGATCAGTCTAGCGGGGCCTACGAGCAGTACTTC	CASSQDQSSGAYEQYF	TRBJ2-7	TRBV4-2	TRBD2	once
TGTGCCAGCAAACAGGGCCCCTACGAGCAGTACTTC	CASKQGPYEQYF	TRBJ2-7	TRBV6-1	-	-
TGTGCCAGCGAAAAGAGCGGGAGCACAGATACGCAGTATTTT	CASEKSGSTDTQYF	TRBJ2-3	TRBV6-4	-	-
TGTGCCAGCAGCACCCGACAGACCTCCCACAGCGGCTACACCTTC	CASSTRQTSHSGYTF	TRBJ1-2	TRBV9	-	few
TGTGCCAGTAGTCCTAGACTAGCGCCGGTCCTCACCGGGGAGCTGTTTTTT	CASSPRLAPVLTGELFF	TRBJ2-2	TRBV19	TRBD2	-
TGTGCCGGGACAGGGGAGTATAATTCACCCCTCCACTTT	CAGTGEYNSPLHF	TRBJ1-6	TRBV2	TRBD1	-
TGTGCCAGCACCCGTGGCGCGAGGCATTACGGGGAGCTGTTTTTT	CASTRGARHYGELFF	TRBJ2-2	TRBV6-1	-	-
TGTGCCAGCAGTTTATCCAGGGGGCATGATGGTGAAAAACTGTTTTTT	CASSLSRGHDGEKLFF	TRBJ1-4	TRBV28	TRBD1	-
TGTGCCAGTACTCCCCGGGGGGAAGAAACCCAGCATTTT	CASTPRGEETQHF	TRBJ1-5	TRBV19	-	few